This T cell receptor beta chain emerged from a study of cytotoxic CD8 clonotypes in ibrutinib-treated CLL. In the study overall: Response material was collected after a median around 12 months of treatment, range 6 to 36. A mean of around 270,000 productive templates and tens of thousands of productive rearrangements was obtained per sample. Study findings and constraints: Higher clonality was seen at ibrutinib response and a return toward baseline at progression.

About this clone itself: The antigen is not known.

Here immunoSEQ multiplex PCR was the method, and the copy in TCRdb shows in-frame clones only, minus some. Of around 150,000 clones in the sample, around 82% were seen once. The source of this sequence is a human donor with chronic lymphocytic leukemia. The source material was PBMCs, sampled after 36 months of ibrutinib treatment.

The CDR3 spells CASSVEGGQPQHF. CDR3 sequence (DNA): TGTGCCAGCAGCGTCGAGGGGGGTCAGCCCCAGCATTTT. The chain joins TRBV9 to TRBJ1-5, with D possibly TRBD1 on 6 matching bases. The germline V and J ends were trimmed by 2 bases and 6 bases, with 9 bases remaining between them. The CDR3 covers 13 residues. Germline assignment: CDR1 SGDLS and CDR2 YYNGEE.